These 14 T cell receptor beta chains were sequenced from one sample in a study of blood T cells in healthy people across ages. Then a second PCR, running about 6 to 11 cycles, was carried out with a sample-barcoded 5' primer and a J-beta primer mix. TCRdb reanalysed the 5' RACE reads using MiXCR and keeps one entry per CDR3 protein. The sample gives around 780,000 distinct CDR3 sequences, roughly 50% of which show up once; roughly 25% is in the top ten. Input material: blood. The receptors derive from a man between 40 and 49 years old in good health.

This rearrangement joins TRBV20-1 to TRBJ2-1; D could derive from TRBD1 or TRBD2 (6 bases each). V lost 5 bases to trimming and J lost 12 bases, with 17 bases between them. Per germline, CDR1 DFQATT and CDR2 SNEGSKA (reference sequence). This CDR3 has 12 residues. This chain's CDR3 is CSAGDRGQGQFF. The CDR3 DNA is TGCAGTGCTGGCGATCGGGGGCAGGGGCAGTTCTTC.

The chain has TRBV7-2 and TRBJ2-7; 13 bases fit TRBD2. The DNA matches TRBJ2-5 better at its end, which makes the J call doubtful. This CDR3 contains 16 residues. The germline CDR1 and CDR2 sequences are SGHTA and FQGNSA. The CDR3 DNA sequence: TGTGCCAGCAGCTTCAGGACTAGCGGGAGTAAGAAGACCCAGTACTTC. Translating it yields CASSFRTSGSKKTQYF.

This clonotype was seen a handful of times. The rearrangement uses TRBV4-3 and TRBJ2-4, with D possibly matching TRBD1 (6 bases). CDR1 is LGHNA and CDR2 is YSLEER in the germline V gene. V was cut by 0 bases and J by 13 bases, with 16 bases left in between. The CDR3 is 14 residues long. CDR3 sequence reads: CASSQDLGGSEQYF. The CDR3 bases are TGCGCCAGCAGCCAAGATTTAGGGGGTTCGGAGCAGTACTTC.

This chain joins TRBV28 and TRBJ2-2, with TRBD1 matching over 9 bases. The CDR3 spans 16 residues. Per germline, CDR1 MDHEN and CDR2 SYDVKM. The ends lost 8 bases at V and 7 bases at J; junction bases unmatched: 14. The chain's CDR3 is CASGSITGGPGGELFF. CDR3 nucleotide sequence: TGTGCCAGCGGATCAATAACAGGGGGCCCGGGCGGGGAGCTGTTTTTT.

This sequence joins TRBV12-3 or TRBV12-4 and TRBJ2-5; tentatively, D is TRBD2 (5 bases). The CDR3 consists of 13 residues. Trimming took 2 bases from V and 11 from J, leaving 15 bases between them. In DNA form, the CDR3 reads TGTGCCAGCAGTTTAACCGGGAACAATGAGCAGTACTTC. This codes for CASSLTGNNEQYF.

This clonotype was picked up one time. The J gene is TRBJ1-4, the V gene TRBV28, with a weak D call TRBD1 (6 bases). Germline-derived CDR1 and CDR2 are MDHEN and SYDVKM. CDR3 size: 13 residues. V was pared by 7 bases and J by 4 bases, with 10 bases between. The DNA for the CDR3 is TGTGCCAGCAAGGGGGGATATAATGAAAAACTGTTTTTT. Translating it yields CASKGGYNEKLFF.

The V and J genes are TRBV27 and TRBJ2-1, with a possible D match to TRBD1 (7 bases). The ends were cut back, 7 bases at V and 6 bases at J, with 16 bases in the middle. This CDR3 has 14 amino acids. From germline, CDR1 is MNHEY and CDR2 SMNVEV (reference sequence). DNA for the CDR3: TGTGCCAGCACCACCAGGGGGGCAGGCAATGAGCAGTTCTTC. It yields the protein CASTTRGAGNEQFF.

The rearrangement uses TRBV4-3 and TRBJ2-7; tentatively, D is TRBD2 (5 bases). The closer fit of TRBJ2-4 to the DNA end suggests the J call may be wrong. Germline-derived CDR1 and CDR2 are LGHNA and YSLEER. The CDR3 sequence is 13 residues long. The CDR3 bases are TGCGCCAGCAGCCAAACGGACTCGGACATTCAGTACTTC. Protein: CASSQTDSDIQYF.

The J gene is TRBJ2-5, the V gene TRBV6-1; tentatively, D is TRBD1 (5 bases). Per germline, CDR1 MNHNS and CDR2 SASEGT. The CDR3 loop spans 14 amino acids. The ends were cut back, 2 bases at V and 4 bases at J, with 11 bases in the middle. The CDR3 region is CASSESWGGETQYF. Written as DNA, the CDR3 is TGTGCCAGCAGTGAAAGCTGGGGCGGAGAGACCCAGTACTTC.

This chain connects TRBV20-1 to TRBJ2-1; 8 bases match TRBD1. The CDR3 loop spans 14 amino acids. From germline, CDR1 is DFQATT and CDR2 SNEGSKA (reference sequence). Trimming cost V 5 bases and J 0 bases; bases outside gene matches: 3. Here the CDR3 reads CSAPDRVSYNEQFF. In nucleotides, the CDR3 is TGCAGTGCTCCGGACAGGGTCTCCTACAATGAGCAGTTCTTC.

Only a few counts were recorded for this clonotype. The chain joins TRBV18 to TRBJ2-1; 9 bases agree with TRBD1. The CDR3 is 13 residues long. J was trimmed by 8 bases and V by 4 bases; bases with no gene match: 3. The germline V gene has CDR1 KGHSH and CDR2 LQKENI. Written as DNA, the CDR3 is TGTGCCAGCTCACGACAGGGGGGCGATGAGCAGTTCTTC. It specifies CASSRQGGDEQFF.

This chain connects TRBV7-8 to TRBJ1-2; TRBD1 is a possible D gene (5 bases). V shed 0 bases and J shed 6 bases, with 20 bases lying between them. Germline V gene sequence: CDR1 SGHVS, CDR2 FQNEAQ. The CDR3 extends over 17 amino acids. The CDR3 DNA follows: TGTGCCAGCAGCTTAGCCACGAGACAGAGGAGGTTGGATGGCTACACCTTC. This translates into CASSLATRQRRLDGYTF.

This clonotype was counted only a few times. The V call is TRBV27, the J call TRBJ2-4; TRBD2 agrees at 10 bases. There are 14 residues in the CDR3. V was pared by 3 bases and J by 9 bases, with 5 bases of the junction left unmatched. Germline-derived CDR1 and CDR2 are MNHEY and SMNVEV (reference sequence). For the CDR3, the DNA is TGTGCCAGCAGTTTGATAGCGGGGGGTCGCATTCAGTACTTC. This translates into CASSLIAGGRIQYF.

The V gene is TRBV20-1, the J gene TRBJ2-2, with TRBD2 matching 8 bases. V shed 2 bases and J 8 bases; nucleotides not matched to a gene: 7. This CDR3 spans 14 amino acids. Germline V gene data show CDR1 as DFQATT and CDR2 as SNEGSKA (reference sequence). Written as DNA, the CDR3 is TGCAGTGCTAGACCATCGGGAGGGGCTGGGGAGCTGTTTTTT. Translating it yields CSARPSGGAGELFF.